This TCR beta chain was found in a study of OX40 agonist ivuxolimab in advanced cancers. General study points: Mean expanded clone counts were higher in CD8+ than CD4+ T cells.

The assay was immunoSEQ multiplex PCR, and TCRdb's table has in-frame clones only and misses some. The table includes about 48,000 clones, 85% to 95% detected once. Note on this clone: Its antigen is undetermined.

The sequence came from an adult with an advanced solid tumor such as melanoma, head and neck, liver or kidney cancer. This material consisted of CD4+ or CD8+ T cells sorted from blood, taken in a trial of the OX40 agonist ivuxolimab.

The CDR3 region has the DNA TGTGCCAGCAGCTTGGACGCGGGGGAGCAGTTCTTC. Amino acids: CASSLDAGEQFF. This sequence joins TRBV5-8 and TRBJ2-1; tentatively, D is TRBD2 (6 bases). The CDR3 has 12 residues. The V end lost 0 bases, the J end lost 10 bases, and 8 bases lay between the germline ends. The germline CDR1 and CDR2 sequences are SGHTS and YDEGEE.